The 27 T cell receptor beta chains in this list originate from one sample, sequenced in a study of control samples from healthy donors and cancer patients. Some clones are missing from TCRdb's copy, which holds only in-frame ones; the method was immunoSEQ multiplex PCR. The data show about 98,000 clones, with 82% seen just once and approximately 2% held by the top ten. The sample comprised blood. These TCRs come from a man in his 60s in good health.

The count of this clone is one. The chain links TRBV5-1 to TRBJ2-5; D ambiguous. Germline CDR1 SGHRS, CDR2 YFSETQ. The CDR3 has 15 residues. Trimming left V 4 bases short and J 0 bases short, with 13 bases between. CDR3 nucleotide sequence: TGCGCCAGCAGCCCCCGGCGGACGTACCAAGAGACCCAGTACTTC. Translating gives CASSPRRTYQETQYF.

This chain links TRBV6-6 with TRBJ2-7; a possible D gene is TRBD1 (6 bases). CDR1 is MNHNY and CDR2 is SVGAGI in the germline V gene (reference sequence). The V end lost 5 bases, the J end lost 6 bases, and 17 bases lay between the germline ends. The length of the CDR3 is 14 residues. CDR3 DNA: TGTGCCAGCAGTCCTAAACAGGGTGTTGTCGAGCAGTACTTC. Translated, it gives CASSPKQGVVEQYF.

V and J are TRBV3-1 (or the pseudogene TRBV3-2) and TRBJ2-4; weak D call: TRBD1 (6 bases). Germline V CDR1 and CDR2: LGHDT, YNNKEL (reference sequence). Trimming stripped 6 bases from V and 5 bases from J, with 14 bases between. The CDR3 runs to 14 residues. The CDR3 spells CASSPTGLENIQYF. The CDR3 nucleotides read TGTGCCAGCAGTCCTACAGGGTTGGAAAACATTCAGTACTTC.

The chain uses TRBV5-1 and TRBJ2-3; 13 bases match TRBD2. Trimming at V came to 5 bases and at J to 0 bases, leaving 3 bases not matched to a gene. This CDR3 has 16 amino acids. Germline V gene sequence: CDR1 SGHRS, CDR2 YFSETQ. The chain's CDR3 is CASRGLAGYSTDTQYF. The CDR3 DNA sequence: TGCGCCAGCAGGGGACTAGCGGGATATAGCACAGATACGCAGTATTTT. Based on the CDR3 plus reference TRBV5-1 and TRBJ2-3, the full variable domain is KAGVTQTPRYLIKTRGQQVTLSCSPISGHRSVSWYQQTPGQGLQFLFEYFSETQRNKGNFPGRFSGRQFSNSRSEMNVSTLELGDSALYLCASRGLAGYSTDTQYFGPGTRLTVL.

This chain uses TRBV5-1 with TRBJ1-3, with D unresolved. V lost 0 bases, J lost 2 bases, and 9 bases lay in between. The CDR3 contains 15 residues. CDR1 is SGHRS and CDR2 is YFSETQ in the germline V gene. The CDR3 is CASSLDLGAGNTIYF. The CDR3 DNA sequence: TGCGCCAGCAGCTTGGATTTGGGAGCTGGAAACACCATATATTTT. Together with reference TRBV5-1 and TRBJ1-3, the CDR3 gives the full variable domain: KAGVTQTPRYLIKTRGQQVTLSCSPISGHRSVSWYQQTPGQGLQFLFEYFSETQRNKGNFPGRFSGRQFSNSRSEMNVSTLELGDSALYLCASSLDLGAGNTIYFGEGSWLTVV.

V and J are TRBV3-1 (or the pseudogene TRBV3-2) and TRBJ2-1; 14 bases fit TRBD2. CDR3 length equals 19 residues. Per the germline V gene, CDR1 is LGHDT and CDR2 is YNNKEL (reference sequence). J lost 6 bases, V lost 2 bases, and 12 bases had no gene match. The CDR3 here is CASSQPYRLAGGPSNEQFF. The CDR3 nucleotides read TGTGCCAGCAGCCAACCTTATCGACTAGCGGGGGGGCCCTCCAATGAGCAGTTCTTC.

This clone was counted only a few times. The gene calls are TRBV24-1 and TRBJ2-2; D gene uncertain. CDR1 and CDR2 (germline): KGHDR, SFDVKD. CDR3 length: 15 amino acids. Trimming removed 4 bases at V and 0 bases at J, with 8 bases between. The CDR3 coding sequence is TGTGCCACCAGTGAAGCTGACTCGAACACCGGGGAGCTGTTTTTT. This gives the protein CATSEADSNTGELFF.

The rearrangement joins TRBV2 to TRBJ2-5; possibly TRBD1 or TRBD2 for D (5 bases each). This CDR3 spans 16 amino acids. Trimming left V 3 bases short and J 5 bases short, with 19 bases between. Germline lookup yields CDR1 SNHLY and CDR2 FYNNEI. The CDR3 here is CASSDRVRDYRETQYF. DNA of the CDR3: TGTGCCAGCAGTGACAGGGTCAGAGACTATCGGGAGACCCAGTACTTC. Full variable domain (remainder filled in from reference TRBV2 and TRBJ2-5): EPEVTQTPSHQVTQMGQEVILRCVPISNHLYFYWYRQILGQKVEFLVSFYNNEISEKSEIFDDQFSVERPDGSNFTLKIRSTKLEDSAMYFCASSDRVRDYRETQYFGPGTRLLVL.

The gene calls are TRBV6-5 and TRBJ1-2; D might be TRBD1 (5 bases). Deletions cut 0 bases from V and 4 bases from J, with 9 bases between. The germline gives CDR1 MNHEY, CDR2 SVGAGI. This CDR3 comprises 14 residues. CDR3: CASSYSGTTYGYTF. CDR3 coding DNA: TGTGCCAGCAGTTACTCCGGGACGACCTATGGCTACACCTTC.

In its sample, this clone was seen a few times. The chain is built from TRBV7-3 and TRBJ2-2; no clear D gene. The germline gives CDR1 SGHTA, CDR2 FQGTGA. The ends were cut back, 5 bases at V and 3 bases at J, with 7 bases in the middle. The CDR3 runs 13 residues. This CDR3 reads CASSVGYTGELFF. The CDR3 region has the DNA TGTGCCAGCAGCGTGGGGTACACCGGGGAGCTGTTTTTT.

The chain has TRBV5-1 and TRBJ1-1; 7 bases align to TRBD1. The CDR3 extends over 15 amino acids. The V segment lost 0 bases and the J segment 7 bases; nucleotides outside the gene matches: 9. Germline-derived CDR1 and CDR2 are SGHRS and YFSETQ. CDR3 sequence (DNA): TGCGCCAGCAGCTTGGTTCAGGGGGGAGGGTATGAAGCTTTCTTT. Protein: CASSLVQGGGYEAFF. Full variable domain (remainder filled in from reference TRBV5-1 and TRBJ1-1): KAGVTQTPRYLIKTRGQQVTLSCSPISGHRSVSWYQQTPGQGLQFLFEYFSETQRNKGNFPGRFSGRQFSNSRSEMNVSTLELGDSALYLCASSLVQGGGYEAFFGQGTRLTVV.

The V call is TRBV19, the J call TRBJ2-1; tentatively, D is TRBD2 (6 bases). The V and J ends lost 2 bases and 10 bases respectively, with 27 bases between them. Germline V lookup: CDR1 LNHDA, CDR2 SQIVND (reference sequence). The CDR3 totals 18 residues. The CDR3 sequence is CASSISGSAVGVNGEQFF. The CDR3 nucleotides are TGTGCCAGTAGTATATCCGGGAGCGCGGTGGGGGTCAACGGGGAGCAGTTCTTC.

In DNA, the CDR3 is TGTGCCAGTAGTATAAGGCCCCGGGCGGGAGCTAACCGGTTGGCCAAAAACATTCAGTACTTC. The encoded protein is CASSIRPRAGANRLAKNIQYF. The V gene is TRBV19, the J gene TRBJ2-4; TRBD2 agrees at 7 bases. Trimming at V came to 2 bases and at J to 1 base, leaving 20 bases not matched to a gene. The germline V gene has CDR1 LNHDA and CDR2 SQIVND (reference sequence). The CDR3 is made up of 21 amino acids.

This clone was seen once. The chain couples TRBV9 to TRBJ1-1; D uncertain. V dropped 0 bases and J dropped 0 bases, with 3 bases sitting between them. This CDR3 has 13 residues. Germline CDR1 is SGDLS and CDR2 is YYNGEE. The CDR3 region has the DNA TGTGCCAGCAGCGTAGAGGTGAACACTGAAGCTTTCTTT. Its protein product is CASSVEVNTEAFF.

This chain links TRBV18 with TRBJ1-1, with a weak D call TRBD1 (6 bases). Germline-derived CDR1 and CDR2 are KGHSH and LQKENI. V lost 3 bases, J lost 0 bases, and 14 bases lay in between. The CDR3 extends over 16 amino acids. The CDR3 coding sequence is TGTGCCAGCTCACCTACAGGACAGAGAATGAACACTGAAGCTTTCTTT. Translation gives CASSPTGQRMNTEAFF.

This rearrangement joins TRBV18 to TRBJ1-2; no clear D. This CDR3 comprises 11 residues. Germline CDR1 KGHSH, CDR2 LQKENI. The V gene lost 5 bases and the J gene lost 8 bases, with 9 bases spanning the gap. CDR3 bases: TGTGCCAGCTCATCTACGGAGGGCTACACCTTC. This gives the protein CASSSTEGYTF.

This sequence joins TRBV13 and TRBJ2-6, with 7 bases aligning to TRBD1. Germline CDR1 reads PRHDT; CDR2 reads FYEKMQ (reference sequence). The junction had 3 bases not matched to a gene; V was cut back by 5 bases and J by 2 bases. This CDR3 is built from 15 residues. The CDR3 loop reads CASSHDRAGANVLTF. CDR3 DNA: TGTGCCAGCAGCCACGACAGGGCTGGGGCCAACGTCCTGACTTTC.

The chain couples TRBV5-1 to TRBJ1-6, with 9 nucleotides matching TRBD1. This CDR3 region has 14 residues. J lost 8 bases, V lost 3 bases, and 3 bases had no gene match. Germline loops: CDR1 SGHRS, CDR2 YFSETQ. Here the CDR3 reads CASSSDRGYSPLHF. The CDR3 nucleotides are TGCGCCAGCAGCTCGGACAGGGGTTATTCACCCCTCCACTTT.

This chain joins TRBV11-2 and TRBJ1-1, with a tentative D call TRBD1 (6 bases). Trimming shortened V by 0 bases and J by 5 bases, and 13 bases separated the two germline ends. The germline V gene has CDR1 SGHAT and CDR2 FQNNGV. The CDR3 loop spans 15 amino acids. The CDR3 protein is CASSLDRGGRTEAFF. The CDR3 DNA follows: TGTGCCAGCAGCTTAGACCGGGGGGGCCGGACTGAAGCTTTCTTT.

V gene TRBV18 combines with J gene TRBJ2-5; perhaps TRBD1 as D (5 bases). CDR1 KGHSH and CDR2 LQKENI come from the germline V gene. V was clipped by 2 bases and J by 5 bases, with 12 bases between them. This CDR3 comprises 14 residues. The CDR3 protein is CASSPAGSRETQYF. DNA of the CDR3: TGTGCCAGCTCACCAGCAGGGTCTAGGGAGACCCAGTACTTC. The full variable domain, in which reference TRBV18 and TRBJ2-5 provide the parts outside the CDR3, is NAGVMQNPRHLVRRRGQEARLRCSPMKGHSHVYWYRQLPEEGLKFMVYLQKENIIDESGMPKERFSAEFPKEGPSILRIQQVVRGDSAAYFCASSPAGSRETQYFGPGTRLLVL.

This chain connects TRBV19 to TRBJ2-7; D is ambiguous. This CDR3 is built from 13 residues. V lost 5 bases and J lost 6, with 14 bases in between. Germline V gene sequence: CDR1 LNHDA, CDR2 SQIVND (reference sequence). The CDR3 here is CASSVGTSGEQYF. In DNA, the CDR3 is TGTGCCAGTAGTGTTGGAACCTCCGGCGAGCAGTACTTC.

The rearrangement uses TRBV5-4 and TRBJ2-1, with D perhaps matching TRBD2 (6 bases). V lost 2 bases and J 4 bases, leaving 13 bases between the germline ends. The CDR3 sequence is 15 residues long. CDR1 SGHNT and CDR2 YYREEE come from the germline V gene (reference sequence). In DNA form, the CDR3 reads TGTGCCAGCAGCTTAGCCGGGAGAGCTTACAATGAGCAGTTCTTC. This codes for CASSLAGRAYNEQFF.

The chain couples TRBV5-1 to TRBJ2-1, with 13 bases that match TRBD2. The germline V gene encodes CDR1 SGHRS and CDR2 YFSETQ. CDR3 length: 17 residues. The V segment lost 2 bases and the J segment 8 bases; nucleotides outside the gene matches: 10. CDR3 loop: CASSFLGLAGDPDEQFF. The CDR3 nucleotides are TGCGCCAGCAGCTTCCTAGGACTAGCGGGAGACCCCGATGAGCAGTTCTTC. The full variable domain, in which reference TRBV5-1 and TRBJ2-1 provide the parts outside the CDR3, is KAGVTQTPRYLIKTRGQQVTLSCSPISGHRSVSWYQQTPGQGLQFLFEYFSETQRNKGNFPGRFSGRQFSNSRSEMNVSTLELGDSALYLCASSFLGLAGDPDEQFFGPGTRLTVL.

The CDR3 is CASSIEAGGSYNEQFF. CDR3 sequence (DNA): TGTGCCAGTAGTATAGAAGCGGGGGGATCCTACAATGAGCAGTTCTTC. The chain has TRBV19 and TRBJ2-1, with 9 bases that match TRBD2. The V segment lost 0 bases and the J segment 1 base; nucleotides outside the gene matches: 1. The CDR3 is 16 amino acids. Per germline, CDR1 LNHDA and CDR2 SQIVND (reference sequence).

J is TRBJ2-1 and V is TRBV4-1; D uncertain. This CDR3 comprises 16 residues. V was clipped by 0 bases and J by 7 bases, with 16 bases between them. Germline values: CDR1 MGHRA, CDR2 YSYEKL. As DNA, the CDR3 is TGCGCCAGCAGCCAAGAGGCGATTTCTCTGTGGAATGAGCAGTTCTTC. Amino acids: CASSQEAISLWNEQFF.

Of note for this clone: Other DNA sequences within the sample encode an identical CDR3. This chain links TRBV5-5 with TRBJ2-5; D unclear. This CDR3 region has 11 residues. V gave up 2 bases and J gave up 5 bases, with 4 bases separating them. The V gene's germline CDR1 is SGHKS and CDR2 YYEKEE (reference sequence). Here the CDR3 reads CASSLLETQYF. The CDR3 DNA reads as TGTGCCAGCAGCTTACTGGAGACCCAGTACTTC.

The chain carries TRBV2 and TRBJ2-2; D gene uncertain. This CDR3 spans 14 amino acids. Germline V gives CDR1 SNHLY, CDR2 FYNNEI. Between the trimmed V and J ends, which lost 4 bases and 0 bases, there was a span of 6 bases. This CDR3 is CASSGDTNTGELFF. CDR3 nucleotide sequence: TGTGCCAGCAGTGGAGACACGAACACCGGGGAGCTGTTTTTT.